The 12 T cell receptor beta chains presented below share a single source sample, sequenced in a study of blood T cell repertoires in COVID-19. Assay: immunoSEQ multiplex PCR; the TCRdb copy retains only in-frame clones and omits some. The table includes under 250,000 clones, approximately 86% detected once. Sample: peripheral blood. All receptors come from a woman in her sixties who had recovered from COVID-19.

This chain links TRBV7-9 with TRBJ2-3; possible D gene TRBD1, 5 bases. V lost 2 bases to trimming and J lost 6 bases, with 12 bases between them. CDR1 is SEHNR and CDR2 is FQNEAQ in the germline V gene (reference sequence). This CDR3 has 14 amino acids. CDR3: CASSLFQGFDTQYF. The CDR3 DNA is TGTGCCAGCAGCTTATTTCAGGGCTTCGATACGCAGTATTTT.

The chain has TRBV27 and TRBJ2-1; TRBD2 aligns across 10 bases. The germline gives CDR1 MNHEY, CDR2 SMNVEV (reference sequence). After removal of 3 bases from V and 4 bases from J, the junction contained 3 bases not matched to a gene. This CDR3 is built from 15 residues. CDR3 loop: CASSFSGGKYNEQFF. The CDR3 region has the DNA TGTGCCAGCAGTTTTAGCGGGGGGAAATACAATGAGCAGTTCTTC.

The CDR3 sequence is CASSPDFTETEAFF. For the CDR3, the DNA is TGTGCCAGCAGCCCGGACTTCACGGAAACTGAAGCTTTCTTT. The rearrangement joins TRBV7-3 to TRBJ1-1; D not resolved. Trimming removed 5 bases from V and 5 bases from J, with 15 bases in between. This CDR3 comprises 14 residues. The germline CDR1 and CDR2 sequences are SGHTA and FQGTGA.

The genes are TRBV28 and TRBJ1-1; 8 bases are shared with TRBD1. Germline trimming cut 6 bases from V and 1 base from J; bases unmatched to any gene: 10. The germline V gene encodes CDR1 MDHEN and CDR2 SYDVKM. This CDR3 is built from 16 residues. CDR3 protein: CASSHRQGSRNTEAFF. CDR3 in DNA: TGTGCCAGCAGCCATCGACAGGGGTCACGGAACACTGAAGCTTTCTTT.

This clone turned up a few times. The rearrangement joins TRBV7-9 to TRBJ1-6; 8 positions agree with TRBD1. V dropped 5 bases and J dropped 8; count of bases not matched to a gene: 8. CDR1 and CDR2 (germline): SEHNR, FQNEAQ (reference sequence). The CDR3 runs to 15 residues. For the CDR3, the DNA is TGTGCCAGCAGCCCTGTTGACAGGGGTTATTCACCCCTCCACTTT. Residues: CASSPVDRGYSPLHF. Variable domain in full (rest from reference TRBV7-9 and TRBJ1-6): DTGVSQNPRHKITKRGQNVTFRCDPISEHNRLYWYRQTLGQGPEFLTYFQNEAQLEKSRLLSDRFSAERPKGSFSTLEIQRTEQGDSAMYLCASSPVDRGYSPLHFGNGTRLTVT.

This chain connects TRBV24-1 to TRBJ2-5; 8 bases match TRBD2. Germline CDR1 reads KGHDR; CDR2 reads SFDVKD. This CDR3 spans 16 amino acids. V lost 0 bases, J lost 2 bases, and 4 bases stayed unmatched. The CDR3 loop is CATSDLRSGEQETQYF. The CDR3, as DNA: TGTGCCACCAGTGATTTGCGTAGCGGGGAACAAGAGACCCAGTACTTC.

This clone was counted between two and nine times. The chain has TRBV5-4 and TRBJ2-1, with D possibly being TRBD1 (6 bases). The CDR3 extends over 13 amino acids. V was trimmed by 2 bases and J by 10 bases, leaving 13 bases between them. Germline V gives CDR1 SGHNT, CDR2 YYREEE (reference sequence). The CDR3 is CASSFKQGREQFF. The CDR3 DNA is TGTGCCAGCAGCTTCAAACAGGGAAGGGAGCAGTTCTTC. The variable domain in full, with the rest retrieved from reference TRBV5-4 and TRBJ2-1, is ETGVTQSPTHLIKTRGQQVTLRCSSQSGHNTVSWYQQALGQGPQFIFQYYREEENGRGNFPPRFSGLQFPNYSSELNVNALELDDSALYLCASSFKQGREQFFGPGTRLTVL.

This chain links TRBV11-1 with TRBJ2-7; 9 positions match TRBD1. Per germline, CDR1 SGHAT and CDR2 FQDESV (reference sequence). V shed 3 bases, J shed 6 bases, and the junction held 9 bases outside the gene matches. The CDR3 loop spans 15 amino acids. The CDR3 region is CASSFGGGTGFEQYF. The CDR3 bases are TGTGCCAGCAGCTTTGGGGGCGGGACAGGGTTCGAGCAGTACTTC. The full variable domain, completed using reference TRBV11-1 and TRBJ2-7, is EAEVAQSPRYKITEKSQAVAFWCDPISGHATLYWYRQILGQGPELLVQFQDESVVDDSQLPKDRFSAERLKGVDSTLKIQPAELGDSAMYLCASSFGGGTGFEQYFGPGTRLTVT.

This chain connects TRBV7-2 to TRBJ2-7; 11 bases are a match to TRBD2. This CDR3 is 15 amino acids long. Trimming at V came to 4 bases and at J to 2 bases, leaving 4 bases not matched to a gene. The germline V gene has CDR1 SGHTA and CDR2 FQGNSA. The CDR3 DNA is TGTGCCAGCAGCTGGCAGGGACTAGCGGCCTACGAGCAGTACTTC. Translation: CASSWQGLAAYEQYF.

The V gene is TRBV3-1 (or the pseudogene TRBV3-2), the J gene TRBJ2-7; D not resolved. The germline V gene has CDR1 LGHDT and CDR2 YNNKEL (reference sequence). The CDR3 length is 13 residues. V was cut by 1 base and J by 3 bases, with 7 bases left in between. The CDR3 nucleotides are TGTGCCAGCAGCCAAGTCAGACACTACGAGCAGTACTTC. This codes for CASSQVRHYEQYF.

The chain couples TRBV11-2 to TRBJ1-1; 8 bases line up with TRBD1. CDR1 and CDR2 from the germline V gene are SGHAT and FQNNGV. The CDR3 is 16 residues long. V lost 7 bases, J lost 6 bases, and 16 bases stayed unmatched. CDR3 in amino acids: CASTPRQGWVAAEAFF. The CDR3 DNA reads TGTGCCAGCACCCCTCGACAGGGGTGGGTCGCCGCTGAAGCTTTCTTT.

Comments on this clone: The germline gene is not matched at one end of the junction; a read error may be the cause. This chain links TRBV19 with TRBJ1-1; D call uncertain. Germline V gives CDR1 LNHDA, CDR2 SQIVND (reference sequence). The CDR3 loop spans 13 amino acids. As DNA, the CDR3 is TGTGCCAGTACTATACAACCCTTAACAGAAGCTTTCTTT. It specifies CASTIQPLTEAFF.